This T cell receptor (beta chain) derives from a study of T-cell memory formation after mild COVID-19. The wider study: Each donor largely had its own TCR clusters. Study-wide points: There was a balanced CD4/CD8 profile in clones contracting day 15 to 85, and later expanders leaned CD4+. Chiefly within CM and EM were the contracting CD4+ clones; CD8+ ones were within EMRA.

Germline V lookup: CDR1 SGHDT, CDR2 YYEEEE. The trim removed 2 bases at V and 2 bases at J, leaving 3 bases unmatched. CDR3 size: 15 residues. In this sample, this clonotype turned up many times. Its target is not known. A 5'RACE reaction primed in the constant segment made cDNA libraries of TCR alpha and TCR beta, and these carried sample barcodes and UMIs. A single record per CDR3 protein comes from TCRdb applying MiXCR to the 5' RACE reads. The sample holds about 30,000 distinct CDR3 sequences, around 12% seen once. Sequenced: PBMCs or a T cell subset sorted from them (not recorded which). The genes are TRBV5-6 and TRBJ2-1, with 8 bases matching TRBD2. The receptor's source is an adult woman who had mild COVID-19 (a few samples of this study predate the infection). Cell type and time point are not known. Here the CDR3 reads CASSFGSGAYNEQFF. The CDR3 DNA sequence: TGTGCCAGCAGCTTTGGTAGCGGGGCCTACAATGAGCAGTTCTTC.